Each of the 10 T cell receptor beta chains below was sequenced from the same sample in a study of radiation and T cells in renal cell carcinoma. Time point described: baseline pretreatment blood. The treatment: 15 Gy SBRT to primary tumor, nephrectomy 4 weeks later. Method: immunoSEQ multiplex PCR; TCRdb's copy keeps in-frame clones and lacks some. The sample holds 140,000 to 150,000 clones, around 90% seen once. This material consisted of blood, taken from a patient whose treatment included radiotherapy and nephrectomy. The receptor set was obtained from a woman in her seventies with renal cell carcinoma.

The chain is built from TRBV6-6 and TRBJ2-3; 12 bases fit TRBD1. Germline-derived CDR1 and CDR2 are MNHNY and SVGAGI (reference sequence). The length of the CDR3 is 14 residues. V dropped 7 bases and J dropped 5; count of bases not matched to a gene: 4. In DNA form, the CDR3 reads TGTGCCAGCACTAGGGACAGGGGGCGAGATACGCAGTATTTT. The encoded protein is CASTRDRGRDTQYF.

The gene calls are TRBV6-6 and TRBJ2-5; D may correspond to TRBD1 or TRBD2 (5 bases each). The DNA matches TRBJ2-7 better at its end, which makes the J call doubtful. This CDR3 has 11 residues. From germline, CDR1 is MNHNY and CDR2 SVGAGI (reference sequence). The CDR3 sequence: CASGLGTEQYF. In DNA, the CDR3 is TGTGCCAGCGGGCTGGGGACCGAGCAGTACTTC.

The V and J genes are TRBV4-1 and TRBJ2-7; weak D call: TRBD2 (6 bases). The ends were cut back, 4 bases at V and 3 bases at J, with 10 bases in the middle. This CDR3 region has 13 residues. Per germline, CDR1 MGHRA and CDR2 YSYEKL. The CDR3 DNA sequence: TGCGCCAGCAGCCCGGGACTCTACTACGAGCAGTACTTC. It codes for CASSPGLYYEQYF.

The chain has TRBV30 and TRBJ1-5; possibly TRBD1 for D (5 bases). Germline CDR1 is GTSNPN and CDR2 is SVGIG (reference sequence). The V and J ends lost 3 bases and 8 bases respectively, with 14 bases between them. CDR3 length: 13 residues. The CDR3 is CAWRETAGEPQHF. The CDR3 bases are TGTGCCTGGAGGGAGACCGCGGGGGAGCCCCAGCATTTT.

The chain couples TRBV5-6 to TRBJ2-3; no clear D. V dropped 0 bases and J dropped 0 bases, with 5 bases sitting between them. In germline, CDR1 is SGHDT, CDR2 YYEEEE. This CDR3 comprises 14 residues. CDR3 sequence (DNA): TGTGCCAGCAGCTTGGGCTCTAGCACAGATACGCAGTATTTT. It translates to CASSLGSSTDTQYF.

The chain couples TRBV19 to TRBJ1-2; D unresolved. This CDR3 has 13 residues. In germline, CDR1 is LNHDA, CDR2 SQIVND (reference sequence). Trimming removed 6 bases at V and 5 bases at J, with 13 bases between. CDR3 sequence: CASRSLGGYGYTF. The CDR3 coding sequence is TGTGCCAGTAGGTCCCTCGGAGGGTATGGCTACACCTTC.

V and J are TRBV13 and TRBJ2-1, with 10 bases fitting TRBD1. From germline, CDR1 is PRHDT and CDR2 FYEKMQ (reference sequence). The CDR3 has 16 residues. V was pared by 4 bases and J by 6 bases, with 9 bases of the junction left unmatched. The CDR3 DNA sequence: TGTGCCAGCAGCTCTTCCGGGACAGGGGTCCTCAATGAGCAGTTCTTC. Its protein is CASSSSGTGVLNEQFF.

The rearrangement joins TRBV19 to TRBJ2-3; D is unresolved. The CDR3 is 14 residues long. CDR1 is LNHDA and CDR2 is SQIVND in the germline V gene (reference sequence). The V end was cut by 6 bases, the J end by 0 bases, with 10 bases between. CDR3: CASRDGRSTDTQYF. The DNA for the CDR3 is TGTGCCAGTAGGGACGGGCGTAGCACAGATACGCAGTATTTT.

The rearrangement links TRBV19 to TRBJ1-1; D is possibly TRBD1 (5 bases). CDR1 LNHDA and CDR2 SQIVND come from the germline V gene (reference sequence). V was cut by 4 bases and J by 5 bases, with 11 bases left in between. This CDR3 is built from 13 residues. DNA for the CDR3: TGTGCCAGTAGTAGGGGCCCGAGAACTGAAGCTTTCTTT. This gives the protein CASSRGPRTEAFF.

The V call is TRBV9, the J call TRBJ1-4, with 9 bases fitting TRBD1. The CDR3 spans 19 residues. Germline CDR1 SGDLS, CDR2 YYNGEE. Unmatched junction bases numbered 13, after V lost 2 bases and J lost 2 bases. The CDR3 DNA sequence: TGTGCCAGCAGCGTGGGTATGGGGACAGGGTATGCCACTAATGAAAAACTGTTTTTT. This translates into CASSVGMGTGYATNEKLFF.